This is a list of T cell receptor beta chains from one sample in a study of blood T cell repertoires in COVID-19. Assay: immunoSEQ multiplex PCR; the TCRdb copy retains only in-frame clones and omits some. This sample has tens of thousands of clones, with 81% found just once. Sequencing was performed on peripheral blood. Receptors were obtained from a man aged 80 or over with active or convalescent COVID-19. Each CDR3 is given with its conserved first and last residue. The D gene is left open where the match is weak. Clone size is shown for a subset of rows, as once, few, many or a class of expanded clone.

>TRBV3-1/TRBV3-2|TRBJ2-7|NA|NA
CASSQDSHYEQYF
TGTGCCAGCAGCCAAGATAGCCACTACGAGCAGTACTTC
>TRBV5-1|TRBJ2-2|NA|NA
CASSRLASTGELFF
TGCGCCAGCAGTCGGCTAGCTAGTACCGGGGAGCTGTTTTTT
>TRBV28|TRBJ1-4|NA|NA
CASRAGGNEKLFF
TGTGCCAGCAGGGCGGGGGGTAATGAAAAACTGTTTTTT
>TRBV5-1|TRBJ2-2|NA|few
CASSLLQDTGELFF
TGCGCCAGCAGCTTGCTACAGGACACCGGGGAGCTGTTTTTT
>TRBV19|TRBJ2-7|TRBD2|once
CASTPQGGLGYEQYF
TGTGCCAGTACCCCCCAGGGAGGGCTTGGCTACGAGCAGTACTTC
>TRBV5-6|TRBJ1-2|NA|NA
CASSLNRVSYGYTF
TGTGCCAGCAGCTTGAACCGGGTCTCCTATGGCTACACCTTC
>TRBV2|TRBJ2-7|NA|NA
CASRLRRVSYEQYF
TGTGCCAGCAGACTGCGCAGGGTATCCTACGAGCAGTACTTC
>TRBV2|TRBJ2-3|NA|NA
CASSRGMTDTQYF
TGTGCCAGCAGTCGGGGGATGACAGATACGCAGTATTTT
>TRBV20-1|TRBJ1-5|NA|NA
CSASMGAKEQPQHF
TGCAGTGCTAGTATGGGGGCGAAGGAACAGCCCCAGCATTTT
>TRBV19|TRBJ1-4|NA|NA
CASSIPPGATNEKLFF
TGTGCCAGTAGTATACCCCCGGGAGCAACTAATGAAAAACTGTTTTTT
>TRBV28|TRBJ1-3|NA|NA
CASSPAANSGNTIYF
TGTGCCAGCAGTCCCGCAGCGAACTCTGGAAACACCATATATTTT
>TRBV7-2|TRBJ2-7|TRBD2|NA
CASSLAGGPDEQYF
TGTGCCAGCAGCCTAGCGGGGGGGCCGGACGAGCAGTACTTC
>TRBV5-7|TRBJ2-2|NA|few
CASSLARSDKGLRTGELFF
TGTGCCAGCAGCTTGGCCAGGAGCGATAAGGGGCTTAGGACCGGGGAGCTGTTTTTT
>TRBV2|TRBJ2-7|NA|few
CASSEGRFHEQYF
TGTGCCAGCAGTGAGGGCAGGTTCCACGAGCAGTACTTC
>TRBV7-6|TRBJ1-1|TRBD1|NA
CASSSYPGTGAEAFF
TGTGCCAGCAGCTCCTACCCCGGGACAGGGGCTGAAGCTTTCTTT
>TRBV28|TRBJ2-7|TRBD1|NA
CASSQITGGRRGYEQYF
TGTGCCAGCAGTCAAATCACAGGGGGCAGGCGGGGCTACGAGCAGTACTTC
>TRBV27|TRBJ2-7|TRBD1|NA
CASNRQGAYEQYF
TGTGCCAGCAACAGACAGGGGGCCTACGAGCAGTACTTC
>TRBV6-4|TRBJ2-1|TRBD2|NA
CASSDHGGGGPYNEQFF
TGTGCCAGCAGTGACCACGGCGGCGGGGGACCGTACAATGAGCAGTTCTTC
>TRBV9|TRBJ1-2|NA|NA
CASSGLNLRGTNYGYTF
TGTGCCAGCAGCGGATTGAACCTCAGGGGAACGAACTATGGCTACACCTTC
>TRBV11-2|TRBJ1-2|TRBD1|NA
CASSLAGGTAGGYTF
TGTGCCAGCAGCTTAGCAGGGGGGACAGCCGGTGGCTACACCTTC
>TRBV10-3|TRBJ1-1|NA|many
CAISRTQGRAFF
TGTGCCATCAGTAGAACACAGGGTCGGGCTTTCTTT
>TRBV6-5|TRBJ1-2|NA|NA
CASGHRTDYGYTF
TGTGCCAGCGGCCATAGGACAGACTATGGCTACACCTTC
>TRBV7-8|TRBJ1-3|NA|NA
CASSLDVGGAGGNTIYF
TGTGCCAGCAGCTTAGATGTAGGGGGGGCGGGCGGAAACACCATATATTTT
>TRBV10-2|TRBJ1-2|NA|few
CASSPSQIYTTNYGYTF
TGCGCCAGCAGCCCTTCCCAGATTTACACCACTAACTATGGCTACACCTTC
>TRBV5-1|TRBJ2-7|NA|NA
CASQSPNYEQYF
TGCGCCAGTCAATCCCCCAACTACGAGCAGTACTTC
>TRBV5-1|TRBJ1-1|TRBD1|NA
CASSLSWTGDTEAFF
TGCGCCAGCAGCTTGTCCTGGACAGGGGACACTGAAGCTTTCTTT
>TRBV19|TRBJ1-2|NA|NA
CASSIGDYGYTF
TGTGCCAGTTCGATCGGGGATTATGGCTACACCTTC
>TRBV5-1|TRBJ1-1|TRBD1|NA
CASSRGPGADTEAFF
TGCGCCAGCAGTAGGGGGCCGGGAGCGGACACTGAAGCTTTCTTT
>TRBV6-5|TRBJ1-4|NA|NA
CASSYVGARGEKLFF
TGTGCCAGCAGTTACGTTGGGGCCAGGGGCGAAAAACTGTTTTTT
>TRBV29-1|TRBJ2-1|NA|NA
CSVRTQTSEQFF
TGCAGCGTGCGGACACAGACGAGTGAGCAGTTCTTC
>TRBV9|TRBJ2-1|TRBD2|NA
CASSALLAGGGGDEQFF
TGTGCCAGCAGCGCCCTTCTAGCGGGGGGCGGAGGGGATGAGCAGTTCTTC
>TRBV11-2|TRBJ2-3|TRBD2|NA
CASSFGGGTSTDTQYF
TGTGCCAGCAGCTTTGGGGGGGGAACTAGCACAGATACGCAGTATTTT
>TRBV6-6|TRBJ1-4|NA|NA
CASSLRQVDNEKLFF
TGTGCCAGCAGCCTCAGACAGGTTGATAATGAAAAACTGTTTTTT
>TRBV6-5|TRBJ1-1|NA|few
CASSYPQGKAFF
TGTGCCAGCAGTTACCCTCAGGGGAAAGCTTTCTTT
>TRBV2|TRBJ2-1|TRBD2|NA
CASSLGTSGSNEQFF
TGTGCCAGCAGCCTAGGGACTAGCGGGTCGAATGAGCAGTTCTTC
>TRBV28|TRBJ1-6|NA|NA
CASSFRVSPLHF
TGTGCCAGCAGTTTCAGGGTTTCACCCCTCCACTTT
>TRBV7-2|TRBJ1-3|TRBD1|NA
CASSSTGGFGNTIYF
TGTGCCAGCAGCAGCACAGGGGGCTTTGGAAACACCATATATTTT
>TRBV19|TRBJ1-6|NA|few
CASRGDKSANSPLHF
TGTGCCAGTAGGGGCGACAAGTCCGCGAATTCACCCCTCCACTTT
>TRBV7-9|TRBJ2-5|NA|NA
CASSPPGWALETQYF
TGTGCCAGCAGCCCCCCAGGTTGGGCGCTCGAGACCCAGTACTTC
>TRBV10-3|TRBJ1-1|TRBD1|NA
CASNGVSGQDLNTEAFF
TGTGCCAGCAATGGGGTTTCAGGACAGGACTTGAACACTGAAGCTTTCTTT
>TRBV15|TRBJ2-7|TRBD2|NA
CATSRSSTSGGLDEQYF
TGTGCCACCAGCAGGAGCAGTACTAGCGGGGGACTCGACGAGCAGTACTTC
>TRBV7-2|TRBJ1-1|NA|NA
CASSLAPREAFF
TGTGCCAGCAGCTTAGCGCCCAGAGAAGCTTTCTTT
>TRBV5-6|TRBJ1-3|NA|NA
CASSLGTFSGNTIYF
TGTGCCAGCAGCTTGGGGACATTCTCTGGAAACACCATATATTTT
>TRBV14|TRBJ2-4|TRBD1|once
CASSQPTGVEVRDIQYF
TGTGCCAGCAGCCAACCGACAGGGGTGGAGGTCAGGGACATTCAGTACTTC
>TRBV24-1|TRBJ1-6|TRBD1|NA
CATSDHGQGLPYNSPLHF
TGTGCCACCAGTGATCATGGACAGGGCCTGCCCTATAATTCACCCCTCCACTTT
>TRBV3-1/TRBV3-2|TRBJ1-1|NA|once
CASSPMGQGSSTEAFF
TGTGCCAGCAGTCCAATGGGGCAGGGGTCAAGCACTGAAGCTTTCTTT
>TRBV7-2|TRBJ2-7|NA|NA
CASSLVARSYEQYF
TGTGCCAGCAGCTTAGTTGCTAGATCCTACGAGCAGTACTTC
>TRBV11-3|TRBJ2-7|TRBD2|few
CASSKDGREQYF
TGTGCCAGCAGCAAGGACGGGAGGGAGCAGTACTTC
>TRBV11-2|TRBJ2-5|NA|NA
CASSLPVTQETQYF
TGTGCCAGCAGCTTACCGGTTACCCAAGAGACCCAGTACTTC
>TRBV7-9|TRBJ2-3|NA|NA
CASSLTVGTDTQYF
TGTGCCAGCAGCCTAACCGTTGGCACAGATACGCAGTATTTT
>TRBV7-9|TRBJ1-2|TRBD1|NA
CASSKIPGQDGYTF
TGTGCCAGCAGCAAGATTCCGGGACAGGATGGCTACACCTTC
>TRBV19|TRBJ2-1|TRBD1|NA
CASSKTGGAELQFF
TGTGCCAGTAGTAAGACAGGGGGCGCGGAATTGCAGTTCTTC
>TRBV18|TRBJ1-2|NA|NA
CASSPSGGGYGYTF
TGTGCCAGCTCACCATCCGGGGGTGGCTATGGCTACACCTTC
>TRBV7-2|TRBJ2-5|NA|NA
CASSLARLVIETQYF
TGTGCCAGCAGCTTAGCGCGTTTAGTTATAGAGACCCAGTACTTC
>TRBV9|TRBJ1-2|NA|NA
CASSGSPAELRGNGYTF
TGTGCCAGCAGCGGCAGCCCCGCGGAGCTCCGGGGGAATGGCTACACCTTC
>TRBV9|TRBJ2-2|TRBD1|many
CASSVKGASTGELFF
TGTGCCAGCAGCGTCAAGGGGGCGAGCACCGGGGAGCTGTTTTTT
>TRBV13|TRBJ1-3|NA|NA
CASSLGTNSLGNTIYF
TGTGCCAGCAGCTTGGGTACGAACAGCCTAGGAAACACCATATATTTT